Given below is one TCR beta chain in context. Antigen: not known. The source of the sample is a study of T cell responses to AZD1222 COVID-19 vaccine. Broader study findings: Spike was spanned by vaccine-associated CD4 TCRs, which were dominant at 160-218 and 743-854.

Measured with immunoSEQ multiplex PCR; TCRdb has only the in-frame clones, and not every one. The profile shows some 170,000 clones, approximately 95% of them singletons. The CDR3 loop spans 15 amino acids. CDR1 and CDR2 from the germline V gene are MDHEN and SYDVKM. V shed 6 bases and J shed 8 bases, with 20 bases lying between them. This TCR was sampled from an adult who received the MenACWY meningococcal vaccine as a control. The chain uses TRBV28 and TRBJ1-3; a weak D match, TRBD1 (6 bases). The sample here was peripheral blood, taken 28 days after the second dose of the MenACWY control vaccine. The CDR3 nucleotides read TGTGCCAGCAGCCTATCCCTCCTGGGGGGCGACACCATATATTTT. Translating gives CASSLSLLGGDTIYF.